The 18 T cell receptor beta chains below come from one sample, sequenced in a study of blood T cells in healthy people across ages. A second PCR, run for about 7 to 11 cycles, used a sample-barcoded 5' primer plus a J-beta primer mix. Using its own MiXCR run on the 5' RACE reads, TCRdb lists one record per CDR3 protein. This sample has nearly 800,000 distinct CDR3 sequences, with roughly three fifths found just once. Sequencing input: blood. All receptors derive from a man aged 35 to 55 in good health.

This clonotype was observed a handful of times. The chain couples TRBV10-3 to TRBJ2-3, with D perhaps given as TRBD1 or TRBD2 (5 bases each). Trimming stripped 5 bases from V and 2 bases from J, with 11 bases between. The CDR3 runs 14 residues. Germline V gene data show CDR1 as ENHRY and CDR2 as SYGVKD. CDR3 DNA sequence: TGTGCCATCAGTTGGGACGCAAACACAGATACGCAGTATTTT. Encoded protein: CAISWDANTDTQYF.

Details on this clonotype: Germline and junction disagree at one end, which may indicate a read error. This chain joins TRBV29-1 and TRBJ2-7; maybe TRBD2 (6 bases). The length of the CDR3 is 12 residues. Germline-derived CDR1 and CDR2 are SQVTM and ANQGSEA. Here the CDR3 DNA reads TGCAGCGGACTAGTGCTAGGATACGAGCGGTACTTC. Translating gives CSGLVLGYERYF.

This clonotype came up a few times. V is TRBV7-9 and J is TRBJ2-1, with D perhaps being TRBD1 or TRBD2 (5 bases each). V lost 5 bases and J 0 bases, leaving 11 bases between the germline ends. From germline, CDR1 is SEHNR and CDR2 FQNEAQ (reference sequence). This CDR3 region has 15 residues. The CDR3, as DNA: TGTGCCAGCAGCCCCAGGGAGAGCTCCTACAATGAGCAGTTCTTC. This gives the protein CASSPRESSYNEQFF.

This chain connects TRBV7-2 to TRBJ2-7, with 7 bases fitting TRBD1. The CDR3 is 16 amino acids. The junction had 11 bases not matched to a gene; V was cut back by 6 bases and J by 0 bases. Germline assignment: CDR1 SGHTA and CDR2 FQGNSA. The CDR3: CASSRRIDRVSYEQYF. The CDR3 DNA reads TGTGCCAGCAGTCGCCGTATCGACAGGGTCTCCTACGAGCAGTACTTC.

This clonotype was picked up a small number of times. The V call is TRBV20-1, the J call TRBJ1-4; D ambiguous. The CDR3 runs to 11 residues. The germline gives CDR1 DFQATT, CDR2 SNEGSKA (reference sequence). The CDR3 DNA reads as TGCAGCGTCGCGGGGAATGAAAAACTGTTTTTT. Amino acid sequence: CSVAGNEKLFF.

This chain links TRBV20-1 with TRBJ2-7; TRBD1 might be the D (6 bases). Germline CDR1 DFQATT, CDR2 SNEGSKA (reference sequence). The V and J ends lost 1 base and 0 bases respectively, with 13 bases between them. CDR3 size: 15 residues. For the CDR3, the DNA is TGCAGTGCTAGAGGGGGTCCCAGGGGCTCCTACGAGCAGTACTTC. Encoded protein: CSARGGPRGSYEQYF.

CDR3 coding DNA: TGCGCCAGCAGCATTGGGGGAGTCGCTGAAGCTTTCTTT. Amino acid sequence: CASSIGGVAEAFF. This chain connects TRBV5-1 to TRBJ1-1; maybe TRBD1 (5 bases). V was trimmed by 4 bases and J by 6 bases, leaving 13 bases between them. CDR1 and CDR2 from the germline V gene are SGHRS and YFSETQ. This CDR3 comprises 13 residues.

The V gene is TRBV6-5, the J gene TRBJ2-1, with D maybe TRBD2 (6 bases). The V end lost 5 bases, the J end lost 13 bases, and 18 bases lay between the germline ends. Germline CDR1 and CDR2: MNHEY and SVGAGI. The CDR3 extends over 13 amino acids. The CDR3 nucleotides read TGTGCCAGCAGTATCGGGAGCCCCTTATTCCAGTTCTTC. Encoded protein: CASSIGSPLFQFF.

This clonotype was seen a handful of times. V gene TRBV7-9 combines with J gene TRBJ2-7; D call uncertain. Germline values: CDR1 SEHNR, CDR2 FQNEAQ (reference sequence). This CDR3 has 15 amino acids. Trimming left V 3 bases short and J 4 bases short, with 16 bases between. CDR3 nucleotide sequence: TGTGCCAGCAGCTTCTCGTCGAATTTGGGGTACGAGCAGTACTTC. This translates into CASSFSSNLGYEQYF.

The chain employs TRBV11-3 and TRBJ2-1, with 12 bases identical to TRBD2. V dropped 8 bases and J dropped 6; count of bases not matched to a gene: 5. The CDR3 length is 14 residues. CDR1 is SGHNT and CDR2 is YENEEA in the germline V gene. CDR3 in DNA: TGTGCCAGCCAGTGGACTAGCGGGATCAATGAGCAGTTCTTC. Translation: CASQWTSGINEQFF.

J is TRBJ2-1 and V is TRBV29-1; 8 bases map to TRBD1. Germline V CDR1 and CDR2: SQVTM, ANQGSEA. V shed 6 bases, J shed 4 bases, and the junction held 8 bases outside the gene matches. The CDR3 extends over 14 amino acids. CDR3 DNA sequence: TGCAGCGTGGACAGGGCGGCCGCTTACAATGAGCAGTTCTTC. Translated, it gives CSVDRAAAYNEQFF.

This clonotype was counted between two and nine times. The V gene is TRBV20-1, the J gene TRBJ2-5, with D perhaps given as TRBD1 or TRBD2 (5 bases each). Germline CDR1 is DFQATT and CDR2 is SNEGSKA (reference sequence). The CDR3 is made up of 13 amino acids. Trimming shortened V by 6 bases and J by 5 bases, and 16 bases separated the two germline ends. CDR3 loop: CSAGIWGSETQYF. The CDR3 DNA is TGCAGTGCCGGAATTTGGGGGTCTGAGACCCAGTACTTC.

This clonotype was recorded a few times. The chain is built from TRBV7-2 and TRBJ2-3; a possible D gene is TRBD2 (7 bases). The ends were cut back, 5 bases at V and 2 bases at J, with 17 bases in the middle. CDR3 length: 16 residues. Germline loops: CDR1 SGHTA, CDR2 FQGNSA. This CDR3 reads CASSPQGLAATDTQYF. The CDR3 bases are TGTGCCAGCAGCCCGCAGGGGCTAGCGGCCACAGATACGCAGTATTTT. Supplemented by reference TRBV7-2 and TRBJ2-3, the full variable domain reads GAGVSQSPSNKVTEKGKDVELRCDPISGHTALYWYRQSLGQGLEFLIYFQGNSAPDKSGLPSDRFSAERTGGSVSTLTIQRTQQEDSAVYLCASSPQGLAATDTQYFGPGTRLTVL.

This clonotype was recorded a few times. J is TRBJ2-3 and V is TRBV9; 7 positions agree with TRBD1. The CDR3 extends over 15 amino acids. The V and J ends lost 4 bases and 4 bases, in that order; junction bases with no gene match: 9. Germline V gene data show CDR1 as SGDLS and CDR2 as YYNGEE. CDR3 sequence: CASSLGQSVADTQYF. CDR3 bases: TGTGCCAGCAGCCTGGGACAGTCTGTCGCAGATACGCAGTATTTT.

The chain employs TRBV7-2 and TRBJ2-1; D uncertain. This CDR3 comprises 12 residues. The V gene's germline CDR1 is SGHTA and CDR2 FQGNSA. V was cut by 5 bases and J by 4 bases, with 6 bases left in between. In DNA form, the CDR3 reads TGTGCCAGCAGCGCAGCTTACAATGAGCAGTTCTTC. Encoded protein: CASSAAYNEQFF.

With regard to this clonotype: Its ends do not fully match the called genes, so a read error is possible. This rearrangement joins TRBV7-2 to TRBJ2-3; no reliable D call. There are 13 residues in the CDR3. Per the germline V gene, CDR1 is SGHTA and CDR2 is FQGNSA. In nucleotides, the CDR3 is TGTGCCAGCAGCCCCGGGCTAACAGATGCGCAGTATTTT. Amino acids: CASSPGLTDAQYF.

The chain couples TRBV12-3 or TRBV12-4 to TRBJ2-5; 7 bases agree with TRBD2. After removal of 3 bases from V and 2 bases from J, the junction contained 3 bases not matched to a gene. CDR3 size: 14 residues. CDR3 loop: CASSFGGLQETQYF. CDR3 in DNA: TGTGCCAGCAGTTTTGGGGGACTACAAGAGACCCAGTACTTC.

The CDR3 DNA sequence: TGTGCCAGCAGTCCCCGCGGGACTATGCTGGGGTACGAGCAGTACTTC. Translating gives CASSPRGTMLGYEQYF. The V call is TRBV28, the J call TRBJ2-7, with 7 positions matching TRBD2. CDR1 and CDR2 (germline): MDHEN, SYDVKM. This CDR3 has 16 amino acids. With 5 bases clipped from V and 4 bases from J, the junction kept 14 bases outside the gene matches. Combining the CDR3 with reference TRBV28 and TRBJ2-7 gives the whole variable domain DVKVTQSSRYLVKRTGEKVFLECVQDMDHENMFWYRQDPGLGLRLIYFSYDVKMKEKGDIPEGYSVSREKKERFSLILESASTNQTSMYLCASSPRGTMLGYEQYFGPGTRLTVT.